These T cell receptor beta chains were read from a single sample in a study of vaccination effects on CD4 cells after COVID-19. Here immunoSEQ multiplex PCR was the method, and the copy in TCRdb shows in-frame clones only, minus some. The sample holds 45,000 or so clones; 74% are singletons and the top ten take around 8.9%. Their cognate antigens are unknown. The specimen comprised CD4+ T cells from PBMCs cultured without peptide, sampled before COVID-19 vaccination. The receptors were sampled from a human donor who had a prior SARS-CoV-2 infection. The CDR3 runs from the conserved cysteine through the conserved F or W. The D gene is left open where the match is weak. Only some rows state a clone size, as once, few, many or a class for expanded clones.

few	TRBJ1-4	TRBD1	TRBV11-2	CASSPDRGLDEKLFF	TGTGCCAGCAGCCCGGACAGGGGGCTCGATGAAAAACTGTTTTTT
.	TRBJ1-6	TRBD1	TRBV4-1	CASSQGLLDRGGSPLHF	TGCGCCAGCAGCCAAGGCCTTTTGGACAGGGGCGGTTCACCCCTCCACTTT
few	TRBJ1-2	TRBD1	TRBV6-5	CASSSRPGQGIGGYTF	TGTGCCAGCAGTTCCCGACCGGGACAGGGGATAGGGGGCTACACCTTC
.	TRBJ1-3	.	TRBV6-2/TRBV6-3	CASSYNYGTRGNTIYF	TGTGCCAGCAGTTACAACTACGGGACGCGCGGAAACACCATATATTTT
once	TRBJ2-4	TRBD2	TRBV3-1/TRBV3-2	CASSQGYLAGGQQYF	TGTGCCAGCAGCCAAGGATACCTAGCGGGAGGGCAGCAGTACTTC
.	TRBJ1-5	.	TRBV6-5	CASFWGGWQPQHF	TGTGCCAGCTTTTGGGGGGGGTGGCAGCCCCAGCATTTT
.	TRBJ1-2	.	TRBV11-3	CASSIHRGTNYGYTF	TGTGCCAGCAGCATCCATCGGGGGACTAACTATGGCTACACCTTC
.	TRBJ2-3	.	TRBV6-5	CASRPPGHSTDTQYF	TGTGCCAGCAGGCCCCCGGGACATAGCACAGATACGCAGTATTTT
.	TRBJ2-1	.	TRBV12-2	CASRLSELAGGYNEQFF	TGTGCAAGTCGCTTATCGGAACTAGCGGGAGGGTACAATGAGCAGTTCTTC
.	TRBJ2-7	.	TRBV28	CASSLAGKSLYEQYF	TGTGCCAGCAGTTTAGCAGGGAAGTCCCTCTACGAGCAGTACTTC
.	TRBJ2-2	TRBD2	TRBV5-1	CASSGLTSGSLNTGELFF	TGCGCCAGCAGCGGACTGACTAGCGGGAGTTTGAATACCGGGGAGCTGTTTTTT
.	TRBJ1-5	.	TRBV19	CASRLGHLDQPQHF	TGTGCCAGTAGGTTGGGGCATTTGGATCAGCCCCAGCATTTT
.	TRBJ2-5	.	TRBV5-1	CASSLYGREETQYF	TGCGCCAGCAGCTTGTACGGCAGAGAAGAGACCCAGTACTTC
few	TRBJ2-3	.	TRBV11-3	CASSPRRGPDTQYF	TGTGCCAGCAGCCCCCGACGCGGCCCAGATACGCAGTATTTT
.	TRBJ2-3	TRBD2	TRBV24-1	CATSDSGLAGRASTDTQYF	TGTGCCACCAGTGATAGCGGACTAGCGGGAAGAGCTAGCACAGATACGCAGTATTTT
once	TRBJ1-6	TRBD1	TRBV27	CASSYRGLNSPLHF	TGTGCCAGCAGCTACAGGGGCCTCAATTCACCCCTCCACTTT
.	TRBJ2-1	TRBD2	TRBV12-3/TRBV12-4	CASSFGGGQFF	TGTGCCAGCAGTTTCGGGGGGGGGCAGTTCTTC
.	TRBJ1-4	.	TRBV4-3	CASSRTGRDEKLFF	TGCGCCAGCAGCCGCACAGGGAGAGATGAAAAACTGTTTTTT
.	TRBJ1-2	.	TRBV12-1	CASSKRDRVGYGYTF	TGTGCCAGCAGCAAACGGGACAGAGTGGGGTATGGCTACACCTTC
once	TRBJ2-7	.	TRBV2	CASIPPGTNIDSYEQYF	TGTGCCAGCATTCCCCCGGGAACTAACATTGACTCCTACGAGCAGTACTTC
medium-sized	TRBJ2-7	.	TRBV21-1	CASSKDGQDYEQYF	TGTGCCAGCAGCAAAGATGGACAGGACTACGAGCAGTACTTC
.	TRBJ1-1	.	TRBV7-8	CASSLVFPGSTEAFF	TGTGCCAGCAGCTTAGTATTCCCAGGGAGCACTGAAGCTTTCTTT
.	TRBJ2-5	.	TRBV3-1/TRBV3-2	CASSQVQGYQETQYF	TGTGCCAGCAGCCAAGTGCAGGGTTACCAAGAGACCCAGTACTTC
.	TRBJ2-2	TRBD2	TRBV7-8	CASSPQLDERGVNTGELFF	TGTGCCAGCAGCCCACAACTCGACGAGCGGGGGGTGAACACCGGGGAGCTGTTTTTT
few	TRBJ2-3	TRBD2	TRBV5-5	CASSSTSGRGIDTQYF	TGTGCCAGCAGCTCGACTAGCGGGAGAGGAATAGATACGCAGTATTTT
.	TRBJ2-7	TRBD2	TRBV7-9	CASSLGLAGVIYEQYF	TGTGCCAGCAGCTTAGGCCTAGCGGGAGTTATATACGAGCAGTACTTC
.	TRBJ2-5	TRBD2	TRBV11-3	CASSPRLAGGNQETQYF	TGTGCCAGCAGCCCACGACTAGCGGGAGGCAATCAAGAGACCCAGTACTTC
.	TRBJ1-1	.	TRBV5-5	CASIPGGTEAFF	TGTGCCAGCATCCCTGGGGGCACTGAAGCTTTCTTT
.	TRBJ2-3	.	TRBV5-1	CASNPSGLGANTQYF	TGCGCCAGCAACCCATCGGGACTGGGGGCAAATACGCAGTATTTT
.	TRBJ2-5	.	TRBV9	CASSVGRELQETQYF	TGTGCCAGCAGCGTAGGCCGCGAGTTACAAGAGACCCAGTACTTC
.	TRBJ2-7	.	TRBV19	CASSISPRATYEQYF	TGTGCCAGTAGTATTTCCCCCAGGGCCACCTACGAGCAGTACTTC
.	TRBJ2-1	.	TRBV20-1	CSASSSVRQFF	TGCAGTGCTAGCTCTAGCGTCAGGCAGTTCTTC
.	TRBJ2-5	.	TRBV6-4	CASSDPQGRERGQETQYF	TGTGCCAGCAGTGACCCACAGGGGCGGGAGAGAGGACAAGAGACCCAGTACTTC
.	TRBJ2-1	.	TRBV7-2	CASSRSPGRSEQFF	TGTGCCAGCAGTCGGAGCCCGGGACGAAGTGAGCAGTTCTTC
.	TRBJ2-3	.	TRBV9	CASSVEDTQYF	TGTGCCAGCAGCGTAGAGGATACGCAGTATTTT
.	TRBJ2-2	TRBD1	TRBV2	CASSTQGAASGELFF	TGTGCCAGCAGTACCCAGGGGGCCGCTTCCGGGGAGCTGTTTTTT
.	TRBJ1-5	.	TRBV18	CASSPIGSEDQPQHF	TGTGCCAGCTCACCAATAGGGTCAGAGGATCAGCCCCAGCATTTT
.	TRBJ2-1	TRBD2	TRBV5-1	CASSLSGTNYNEQFF	TGCGCCAGCAGCTTAAGCGGGACTAACTACAATGAGCAGTTCTTC
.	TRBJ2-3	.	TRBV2	CASRLPQGRGTDTQYF	TGTGCCAGCAGACTCCCCCAGGGCAGGGGCACAGATACGCAGTATTTT
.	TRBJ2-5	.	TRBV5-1	CASSLALGAETQYF	TGCGCCAGCAGCTTGGCGTTGGGGGCGGAGACCCAGTACTTC
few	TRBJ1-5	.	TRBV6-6	CASSDGGQPQHF	TGTGCCAGCAGTGATGGGGGTCAGCCCCAGCATTTT
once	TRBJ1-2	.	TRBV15	CATSRGQGPNNYGYTF	TGTGCCACCAGCAGAGGGCAGGGCCCGAATAACTATGGCTACACCTTC
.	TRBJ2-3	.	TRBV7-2	CASSLIAATDTQYF	TGTGCCAGCAGCTTGATAGCGGCTACAGATACGCAGTATTTT
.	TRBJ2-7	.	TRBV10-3	CATRIGGYEQYF	TGTGCCACCCGGATAGGTGGCTACGAGCAGTACTTC